This TCR beta chain is drawn from a study of vaccination and CD4 T cells after COVID-19. Study as a whole: Between diagnosis and the drawing of post-COVID samples lay a median 101 days (range 35 to 161).

Once obtained from cultured CD4+ T cells, the DNA was sequenced using the Oncomine TCR Beta short-read assay. TCRdb fed the PCR reads into MiXCR, producing one record per CDR3 protein. The sample yields roughly 7,400 distinct CDR3 sequences, about 50% seen once. Whole-study findings and limits: SARS-CoV-2-reactive clonotypes showed a nonsignificant median rise from about 20 to 38.

The CDR3 has 13 residues. Germline V gene lookup returns CDR1 LGHNA and CDR2 YSLEER. V dropped 1 base and J dropped 5 bases, with 7 bases sitting between them. Treatment defined: roughly 10-day PBMC culture with coronavirus spike peptide pools or control peptides (ViraFEST assay). After approximately 9 days of culture, CD4+ T cells were negatively selected. About this clonotype itself: No antigen is known for it.

This sequence originates from a human donor who had recovered from COVID-19. Sequencing was done on a sample of CD4+ T cells from blood, cultured in vitro. V and J are TRBV4-3 and TRBJ2-3; D remains ambiguous. The CDR3 DNA follows: TGCGCCAGCAGCCAAGCCGTCAAAGATACGCAGTATTTT. Translation gives CASSQAVKDTQYF.